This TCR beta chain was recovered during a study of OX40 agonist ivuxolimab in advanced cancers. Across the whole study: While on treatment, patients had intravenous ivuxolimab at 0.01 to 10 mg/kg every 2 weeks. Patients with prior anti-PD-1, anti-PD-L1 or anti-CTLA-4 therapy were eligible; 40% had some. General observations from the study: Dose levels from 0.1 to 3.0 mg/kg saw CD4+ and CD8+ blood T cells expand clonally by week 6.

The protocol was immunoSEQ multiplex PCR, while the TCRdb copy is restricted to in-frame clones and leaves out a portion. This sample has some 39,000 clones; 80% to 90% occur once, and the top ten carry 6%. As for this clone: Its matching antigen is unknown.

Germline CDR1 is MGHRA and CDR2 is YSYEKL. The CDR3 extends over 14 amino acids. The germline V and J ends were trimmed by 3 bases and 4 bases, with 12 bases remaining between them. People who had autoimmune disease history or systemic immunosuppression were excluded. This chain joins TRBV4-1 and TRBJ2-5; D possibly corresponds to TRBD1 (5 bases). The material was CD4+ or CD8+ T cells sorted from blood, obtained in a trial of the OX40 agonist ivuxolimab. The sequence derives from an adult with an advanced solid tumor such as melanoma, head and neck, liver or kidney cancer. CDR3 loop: CASSHRDLGETQYF. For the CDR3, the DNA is TGCGCCAGCAGCCACAGGGATTTGGGAGAGACCCAGTACTTC.